The clone carrying this T cell receptor beta chain was seen once. What it binds is not known. Its ends do not fully match the called genes, so a read error is possible. The germline V gene encodes CDR1 SSHAT and CDR2 FNYEAQ (reference sequence). The CDR3 length is 15 residues. The data originate from a study of blood T cells in healthy people across ages. Study findings and constraints: Older age coincided with a roughly linear decline in TCR beta diversity per million T cells.

A J-beta primer mix and a sample-barcoded 5' primer were used in a second PCR of roughly 7 to 12 cycles. In TCRdb, the 5' RACE reads were re-called with MiXCR into one record per CDR3 protein. Of approximately 800,000 distinct CDR3 sequences listed, roughly 35% are singletons. Samples had at least 6 million PBMCs isolated from them. The origin of this receptor is a man younger than 30 in good health. The J gene is TRBJ2-1, the V gene TRBV7-7, with 9 bases aligning to TRBD1. The specimen sequenced was blood. The CDR3 protein is CASSAGQGTAYEQFF. In DNA, the CDR3 is TGTGCTAGCAGCGCCGGACAGGGGACCGCCTACGAGCAGTTCTTC.